This TCR beta chain emerged from a study of T cells in Graves' hyperthyroidism and ophthalmopathy. Points from the study as a whole: Ophthalmopathy and stable hyperthyroidism were separated by a 13 V-J model.

Amplified TCR beta CDR3 regions derived from RNA transcripts. The HTBI primer set served for first-round RT-PCR of the TCR CDR3. TCRdb re-called the multiplex PCR reads with MiXCR, one entry per CDR3 protein. There are around 690,000 distinct CDR3 sequences in the sample; approximately 15% occur only once, and around 15% lies in the top ten. CDR3 size: 15 residues. V trimming: 2 bases; J trimming: 5 bases; junction bases outside the gene matches: 5. Germline values: CDR1 SNHLY, CDR2 FYNNEI. This clonotype has ten or more counts. Its matching antigen is unknown. This rearrangement joins TRBV2 to TRBJ2-4; TRBD2 matches at 8 bases. The clonotype comes from a man over 45 with Graves' hyperthyroidism. Specimen: blood. CDR3 DNA sequence: TGTGCCAGCAGTGAACAAAGCGGGAGAGAAAACATTCAGTACTTC. Amino acid sequence: CASSEQSGRENIQYF.